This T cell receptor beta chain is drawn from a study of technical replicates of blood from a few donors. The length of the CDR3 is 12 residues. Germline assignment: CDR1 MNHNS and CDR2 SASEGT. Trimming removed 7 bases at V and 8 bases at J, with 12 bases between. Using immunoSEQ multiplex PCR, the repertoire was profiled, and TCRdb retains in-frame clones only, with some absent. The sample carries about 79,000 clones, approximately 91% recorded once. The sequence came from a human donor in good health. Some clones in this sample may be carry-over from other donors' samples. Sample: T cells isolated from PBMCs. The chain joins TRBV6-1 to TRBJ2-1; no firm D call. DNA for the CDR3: TGTGCCAGCACGTTCTTTTGGCATGAGCAGTTCTTC. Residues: CASTFFWHEQFF.